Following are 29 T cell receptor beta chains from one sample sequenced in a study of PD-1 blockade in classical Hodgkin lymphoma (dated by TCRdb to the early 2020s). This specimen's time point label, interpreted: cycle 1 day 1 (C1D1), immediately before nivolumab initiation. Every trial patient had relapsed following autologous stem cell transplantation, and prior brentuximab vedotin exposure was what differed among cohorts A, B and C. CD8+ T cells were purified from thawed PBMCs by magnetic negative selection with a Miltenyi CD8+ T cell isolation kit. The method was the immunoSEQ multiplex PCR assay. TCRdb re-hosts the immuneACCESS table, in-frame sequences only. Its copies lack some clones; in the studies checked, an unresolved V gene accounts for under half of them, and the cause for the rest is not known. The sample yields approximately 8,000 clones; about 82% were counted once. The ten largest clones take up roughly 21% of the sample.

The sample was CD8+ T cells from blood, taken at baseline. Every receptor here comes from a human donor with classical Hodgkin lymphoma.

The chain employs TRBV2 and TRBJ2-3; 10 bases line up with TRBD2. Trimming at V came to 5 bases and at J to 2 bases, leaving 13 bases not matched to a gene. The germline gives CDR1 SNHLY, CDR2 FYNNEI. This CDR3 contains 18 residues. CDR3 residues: CASSSSFLAGAVTDTQYF. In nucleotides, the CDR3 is TGTGCCAGCAGTAGCTCTTTCCTAGCGGGAGCGGTCACAGATACGCAGTATTTT.

The CDR3 DNA follows: TGTGCCAGCAGCCCGACGGGACTAGGGAGGGTTGAGCAGTTCTTC. This translates into CASSPTGLGRVEQFF. This rearrangement joins TRBV7-9 to TRBJ2-1; 8 positions agree with TRBD2. The CDR3 covers 15 residues. Per the germline V gene, CDR1 is SEHNR and CDR2 is FQNEAQ (reference sequence). The V segment lost 5 bases and the J segment 9 bases; nucleotides outside the gene matches: 12.

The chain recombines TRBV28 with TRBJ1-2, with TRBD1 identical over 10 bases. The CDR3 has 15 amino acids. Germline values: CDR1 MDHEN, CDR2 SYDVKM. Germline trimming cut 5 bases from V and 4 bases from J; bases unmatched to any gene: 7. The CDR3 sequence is CASSSRQGAPYGYTF. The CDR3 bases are TGTGCCAGCAGTAGCAGACAGGGGGCCCCCTATGGCTACACCTTC.

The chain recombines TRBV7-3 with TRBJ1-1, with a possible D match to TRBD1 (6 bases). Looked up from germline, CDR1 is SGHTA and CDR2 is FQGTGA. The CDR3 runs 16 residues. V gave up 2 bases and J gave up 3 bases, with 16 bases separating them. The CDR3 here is CASSLLEGVDHTEAFF. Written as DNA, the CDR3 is TGTGCCAGCAGCTTATTGGAGGGGGTCGATCACACTGAAGCTTTCTTT.

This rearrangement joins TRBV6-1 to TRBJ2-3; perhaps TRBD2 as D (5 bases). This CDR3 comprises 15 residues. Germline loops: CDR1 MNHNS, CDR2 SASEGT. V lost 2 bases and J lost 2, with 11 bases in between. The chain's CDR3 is CASSEWSGSTDTQYF. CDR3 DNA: TGTGCCAGCAGTGAATGGAGCGGTTCCACAGATACGCAGTATTTT.

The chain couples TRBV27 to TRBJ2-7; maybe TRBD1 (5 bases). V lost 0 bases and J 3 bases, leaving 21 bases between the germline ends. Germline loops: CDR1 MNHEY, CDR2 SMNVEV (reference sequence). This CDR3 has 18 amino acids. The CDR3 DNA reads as TGTGCCAGCAGTTTATCGTTAGACGGGTCAGGGTCTCTCTACGAGCAGTACTTC. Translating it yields CASSLSLDGSGSLYEQYF.

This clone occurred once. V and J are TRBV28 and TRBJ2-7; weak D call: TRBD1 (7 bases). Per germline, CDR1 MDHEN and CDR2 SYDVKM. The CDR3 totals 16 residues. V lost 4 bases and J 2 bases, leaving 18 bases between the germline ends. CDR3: CASSSLIQGGAYEQYF. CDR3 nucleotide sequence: TGTGCCAGCAGTTCCCTAATCCAGGGGGGAGCCTACGAGCAGTACTTC.

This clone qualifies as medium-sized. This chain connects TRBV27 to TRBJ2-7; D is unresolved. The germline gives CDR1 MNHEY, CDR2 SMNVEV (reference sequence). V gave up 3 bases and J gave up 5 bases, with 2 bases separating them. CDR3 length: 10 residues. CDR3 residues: CASSFHEQYF. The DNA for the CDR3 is TGTGCCAGCAGTTTCCACGAGCAGTACTTC.

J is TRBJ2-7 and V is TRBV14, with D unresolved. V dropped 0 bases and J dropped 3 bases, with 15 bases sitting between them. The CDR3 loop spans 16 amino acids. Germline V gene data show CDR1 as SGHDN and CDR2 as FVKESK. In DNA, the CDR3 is TGTGCCAGCAGCCAAGATCAAGGTTGGGCCTTCTACGAGCAGTACTTC. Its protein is CASSQDQGWAFYEQYF.

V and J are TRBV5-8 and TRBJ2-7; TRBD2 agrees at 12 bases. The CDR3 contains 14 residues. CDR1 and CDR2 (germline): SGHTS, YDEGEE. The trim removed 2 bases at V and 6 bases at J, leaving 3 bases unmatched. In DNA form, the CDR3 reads TGTGCCAGCAGCTTTCTAGCGGGAGGGGCCGAGCAGTACTTC. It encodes CASSFLAGGAEQYF.

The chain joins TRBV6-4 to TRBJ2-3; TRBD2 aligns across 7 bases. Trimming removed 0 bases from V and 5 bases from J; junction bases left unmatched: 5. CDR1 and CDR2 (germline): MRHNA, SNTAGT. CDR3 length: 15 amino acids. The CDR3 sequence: CASSDSAGVLDTQYF. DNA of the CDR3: TGTGCCAGCAGTGACTCCGCGGGAGTATTAGATACGCAGTATTTT.

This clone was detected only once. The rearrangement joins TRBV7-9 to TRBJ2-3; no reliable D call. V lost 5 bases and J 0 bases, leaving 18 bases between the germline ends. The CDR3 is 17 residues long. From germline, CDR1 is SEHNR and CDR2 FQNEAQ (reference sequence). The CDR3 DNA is TGTGCCAGCAGCCCCGATCGGCCTGGATATAGCACAGATACGCAGTATTTT. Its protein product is CASSPDRPGYSTDTQYF.

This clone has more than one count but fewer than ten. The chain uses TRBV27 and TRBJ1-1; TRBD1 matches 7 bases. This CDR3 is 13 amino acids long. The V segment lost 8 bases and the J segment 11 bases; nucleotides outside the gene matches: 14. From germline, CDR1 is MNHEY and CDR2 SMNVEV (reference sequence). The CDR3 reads CASSREGTEEAFF. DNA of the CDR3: TGTGCCAGCTCCCGTGAGGGGACAGAGGAGGCTTTCTTT.

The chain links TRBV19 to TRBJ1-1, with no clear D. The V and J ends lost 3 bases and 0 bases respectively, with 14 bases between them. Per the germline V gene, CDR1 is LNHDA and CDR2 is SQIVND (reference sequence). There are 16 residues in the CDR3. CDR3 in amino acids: CASSIGVTSMNTEAFF. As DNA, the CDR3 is TGTGCCAGTAGTATTGGGGTCACATCCATGAACACTGAAGCTTTCTTT.

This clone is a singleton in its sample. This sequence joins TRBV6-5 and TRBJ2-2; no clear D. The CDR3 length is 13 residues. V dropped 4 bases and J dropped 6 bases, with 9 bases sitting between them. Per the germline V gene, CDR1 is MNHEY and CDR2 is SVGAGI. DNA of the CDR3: TGTGCCAGCAGTTTCAGATCTTCCGGGGAGCTGTTTTTT. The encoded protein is CASSFRSSGELFF.

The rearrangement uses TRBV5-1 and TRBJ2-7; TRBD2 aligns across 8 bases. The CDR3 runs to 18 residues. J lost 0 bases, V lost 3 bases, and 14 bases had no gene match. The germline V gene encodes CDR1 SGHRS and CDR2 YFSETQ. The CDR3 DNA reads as TGCGCCAGCAGCTCAAAAGAAGGACTAGCTGAATACTCCTACGAGCAGTACTTC. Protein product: CASSSKEGLAEYSYEQYF.

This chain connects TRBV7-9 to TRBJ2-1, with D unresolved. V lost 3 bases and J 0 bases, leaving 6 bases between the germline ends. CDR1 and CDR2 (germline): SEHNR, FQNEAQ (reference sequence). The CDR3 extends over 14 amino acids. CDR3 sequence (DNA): TGTGCCAGCAGCTTTCCCGACTCCTACAATGAGCAGTTCTTC. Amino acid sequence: CASSFPDSYNEQFF.

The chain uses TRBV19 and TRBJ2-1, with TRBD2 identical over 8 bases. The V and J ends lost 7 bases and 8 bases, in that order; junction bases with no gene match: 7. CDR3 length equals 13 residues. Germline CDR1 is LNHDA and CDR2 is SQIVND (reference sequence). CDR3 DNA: TGTGCCAGTACCGGGACTAGTAACTATGAGCAGTTCTTC. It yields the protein CASTGTSNYEQFF. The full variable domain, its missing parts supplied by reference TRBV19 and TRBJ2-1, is DGGITQSPKYLFRKEGQNVTLSCEQNLNHDAMYWYRQDPGQGLRLIYYSQIVNDFQKGDIAEGYSVSREKKESFPLTVTSAQKNPTAFYLCASTGTSNYEQFFGPGTRLTVL.

The CDR3 spells CASSPPGQGTWETQYF. CDR3 coding DNA: TGTGCCAGCAGCCCACCGGGACAGGGCACATGGGAGACCCAGTACTTC. The V and J genes are TRBV5-5 and TRBJ2-5, with 9 bases identical to TRBD1. Germline V gives CDR1 SGHKS, CDR2 YYEKEE (reference sequence). V shed 4 bases and J 5 bases; nucleotides not matched to a gene: 12. The CDR3 sequence is 16 residues long. Full variable domain (missing parts from reference TRBV5-5 and TRBJ2-5): DAGVTQSPTHLIKTRGQQVTLRCSPISGHKSVSWYQQVLGQGPQFIFQYYEKEERGRGNFPDRFSARQFPNYSSELNVNALLLGDSALYLCASSPPGQGTWETQYFGPGTRLLVL.

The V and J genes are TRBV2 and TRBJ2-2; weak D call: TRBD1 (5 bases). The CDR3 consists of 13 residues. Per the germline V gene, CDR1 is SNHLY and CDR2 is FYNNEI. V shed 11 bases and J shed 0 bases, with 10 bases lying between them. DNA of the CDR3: TGTGCCCCCAGGGCCACGAACACCGGGGAGCTGTTTTTT. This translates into CAPRATNTGELFF.

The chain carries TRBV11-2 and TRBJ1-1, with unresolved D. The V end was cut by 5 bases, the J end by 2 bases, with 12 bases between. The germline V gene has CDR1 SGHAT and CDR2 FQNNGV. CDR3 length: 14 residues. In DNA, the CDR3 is TGTGCCAGCAGCCACAATCCAGGCAACACTGAAGCTTTCTTT. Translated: CASSHNPGNTEAFF. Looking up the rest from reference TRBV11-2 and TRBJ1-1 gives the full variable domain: EAGVAQSPRYKIIEKRQSVAFWCNPISGHATLYWYQQILGQGPKLLIQFQNNGVVDDSQLPKDRFSAERLKGVDSTLKIQPAKLEDSAVYLCASSHNPGNTEAFFGQGTRLTVV.

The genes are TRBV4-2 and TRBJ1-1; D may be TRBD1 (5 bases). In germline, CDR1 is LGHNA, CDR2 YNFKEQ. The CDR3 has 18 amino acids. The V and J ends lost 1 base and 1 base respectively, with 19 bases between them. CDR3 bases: TGTGCCAGCAGCCAAGTACTGAACAGGCCTACAGGGAACACTGAAGCTTTCTTT. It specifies CASSQVLNRPTGNTEAFF.

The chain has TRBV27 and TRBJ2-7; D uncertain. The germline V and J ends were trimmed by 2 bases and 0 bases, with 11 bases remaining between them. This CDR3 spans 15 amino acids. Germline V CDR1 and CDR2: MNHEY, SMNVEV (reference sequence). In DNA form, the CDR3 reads TGTGCCAGCAGTTTAATCCCTCTATCCTCCTACGAGCAGTACTTC. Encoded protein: CASSLIPLSSYEQYF.

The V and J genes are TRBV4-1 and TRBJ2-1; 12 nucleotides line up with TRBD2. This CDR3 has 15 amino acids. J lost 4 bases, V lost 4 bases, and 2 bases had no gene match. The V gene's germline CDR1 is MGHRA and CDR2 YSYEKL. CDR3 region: CASSPGLAGYNEQFF. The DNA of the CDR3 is TGCGCCAGCAGCCCTGGACTAGCGGGGTACAATGAGCAGTTCTTC.

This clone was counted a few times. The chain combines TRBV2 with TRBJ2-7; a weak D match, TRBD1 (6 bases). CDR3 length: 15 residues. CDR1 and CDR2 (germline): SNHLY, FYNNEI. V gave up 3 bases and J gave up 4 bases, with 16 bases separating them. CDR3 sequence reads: CASSDWAGEMYEQYF. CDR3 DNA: TGTGCCAGCAGTGACTGGGCAGGGGAGATGTACGAGCAGTACTTC.

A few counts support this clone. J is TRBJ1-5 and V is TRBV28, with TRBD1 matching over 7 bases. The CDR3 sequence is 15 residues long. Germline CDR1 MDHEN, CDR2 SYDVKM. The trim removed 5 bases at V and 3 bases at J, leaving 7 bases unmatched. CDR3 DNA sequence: TGTGCCAGCAGTCCGGGGACAGATTACAATCAGCCCCAGCATTTT. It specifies CASSPGTDYNQPQHF. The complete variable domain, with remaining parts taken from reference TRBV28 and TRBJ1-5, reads DVKVTQSSRYLVKRTGEKVFLECVQDMDHENMFWYRQDPGLGLRLIYFSYDVKMKEKGDIPEGYSVSREKKERFSLILESASTNQTSMYLCASSPGTDYNQPQHFGDGTRLSIL.

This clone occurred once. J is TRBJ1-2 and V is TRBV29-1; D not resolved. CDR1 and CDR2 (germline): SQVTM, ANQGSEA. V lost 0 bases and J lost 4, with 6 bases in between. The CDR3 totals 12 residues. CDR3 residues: CSVEDSGYGYTF. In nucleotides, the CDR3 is TGCAGCGTTGAAGATTCAGGCTATGGCTACACCTTC.

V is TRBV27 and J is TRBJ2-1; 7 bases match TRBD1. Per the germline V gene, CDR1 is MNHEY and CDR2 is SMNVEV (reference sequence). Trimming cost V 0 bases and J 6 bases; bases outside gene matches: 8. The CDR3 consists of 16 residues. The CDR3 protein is CASSLSHRGPRNEQFF. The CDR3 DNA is TGTGCCAGCAGTTTATCGCACAGGGGTCCCCGCAATGAGCAGTTCTTC.

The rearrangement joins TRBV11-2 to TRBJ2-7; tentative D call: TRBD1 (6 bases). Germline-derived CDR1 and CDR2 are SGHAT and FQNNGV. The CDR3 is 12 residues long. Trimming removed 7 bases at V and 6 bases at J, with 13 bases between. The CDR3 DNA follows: TGTGCCAGCACCTCCAGGACAGTCGAGCAGTACTTC. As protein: CASTSRTVEQYF.